This T cell receptor beta chain was retrieved from a study of spatial heterogeneity in lung cancer. Time point indicated: blood at routine non-recurrence follow-up after resection. TCRs were sequenced from unsorted whole RNA of tumor, nontumor lung or PBMC. There are 17 residues in the CDR3. Germline trimming cut 3 bases from V and 4 bases from J; bases unmatched to any gene: 14. Germline V lookup: CDR1 KGHSH, CDR2 LQKENI. MiXCR, run by TCRdb on the 5' RACE reads, gives a single entry per CDR3 protein. The sample records around 120,000 distinct CDR3 sequences, 9% to 15% being singletons. The rearrangement uses TRBV18 and TRBJ1-2, with 7 bases lining up with TRBD1. The sequenced sample was PBMCs, obtained at follow-up. The TCR comes from a male donor with early-stage non-small cell lung cancer. This chain's CDR3 is CASSPGQNTKLGYGYTF. As DNA, the CDR3 is TGTGCCAGCTCACCGGGACAGAACACAAAGCTTGGCTATGGCTACACCTTC.